The 19 T cell receptor beta chains below all came from one sample that was sequenced in a study of PD-L1 blockade in urothelial cancer. Profiled with immunoSEQ multiplex PCR; TCRdb holds only in-frame clones, not every one. Of about 38,000 clones in the sample, around 80% are singletons; the top ten hold about 15%. The sequences come from PBMCs, collected around atezolizumab (anti-PD-L1) treatment. These receptors all stem from a man aged 55 to 70 with urothelial cancer.

The chain has TRBV6-6 and TRBJ1-1; D unresolved. Per germline, CDR1 MNHNY and CDR2 SVGAGI (reference sequence). CDR3 size: 11 residues. V lost 7 bases, J lost 1 base, and 4 bases lay in between. In DNA form, the CDR3 reads TGTGCCAGCACTCGGAACACTGAAGCTTTCTTT. Its translation: CASTRNTEAFF.

The V call is TRBV5-4, the J call TRBJ1-1; TRBD1 might be the D (6 bases). Germline values: CDR1 SGHNT, CDR2 YYREEE (reference sequence). The CDR3 sequence is 16 residues long. The germline V and J ends were trimmed by 0 bases and 3 bases, with 15 bases remaining between them. This CDR3 is CASSLVRGAVDTEAFF. The DNA of the CDR3 is TGTGCCAGCAGCTTGGTTCGGGGGGCGGTGGACACTGAAGCTTTCTTT. Looking up the rest from reference TRBV5-4 and TRBJ1-1 gives the full variable domain: ETGVTQSPTHLIKTRGQQVTLRCSSQSGHNTVSWYQQALGQGPQFIFQYYREEENGRGNFPPRFSGLQFPNYSSELNVNALELDDSALYLCASSLVRGAVDTEAFFGQGTRLTVV.

V is TRBV11-2 and J is TRBJ2-2, with TRBD1 identical over 8 bases. The CDR3 is 19 residues long. Germline lookup yields CDR1 SGHAT and CDR2 FQNNGV. With V trimmed by 1 base and J by 3 bases, 13 bases remained unmatched. The CDR3: CASSLVQIRLDRDTGELFF. CDR3 sequence (DNA): TGTGCCAGCAGCTTAGTGCAGATACGGCTGGACAGGGACACCGGGGAGCTGTTTTTT.

The chain is built from TRBV7-8 and TRBJ2-3; 13 bases agree with TRBD2. V was clipped by 4 bases and J by 4 bases; unmatched bases: 5. Germline-derived CDR1 and CDR2 are SGHVS and FQNEAQ. This CDR3 contains 16 residues. This CDR3 reads CASSSGTSGNSDTQYF. DNA for the CDR3: TGTGCCAGCAGCTCCGGGACTAGCGGGAACTCAGATACGCAGTATTTT.

V usage is TRBV18 and J usage is TRBJ2-7; 7 nucleotides match TRBD2. V shed 5 bases, J shed 5 bases, and the junction held 9 bases outside the gene matches. Germline V gives CDR1 KGHSH, CDR2 LQKENI. This CDR3 is 14 amino acids long. CDR3 region: CASSSAVGTNEQYF. The CDR3 nucleotides are TGTGCCAGCTCATCCGCAGTCGGGACTAACGAGCAGTACTTC. Using reference TRBV18 and TRBJ2-7 for the parts outside the CDR3, the full variable domain is NAGVMQNPRHLVRRRGQEARLRCSPMKGHSHVYWYRQLPEEGLKFMVYLQKENIIDESGMPKERFSAEFPKEGPSILRIQQVVRGDSAAYFCASSSAVGTNEQYFGPGTRLTVT.

The CDR3 DNA reads as TGTGCCAGCAGCCAAGGGGGGGGACCCCACCGTGGGACCCAGTACTTC. Its translation is CASSQGGGPHRGTQYF. The V call is TRBV14, the J call TRBJ2-5; TRBD2 matches at 7 bases. The ends lost 1 base at V and 7 bases at J; junction bases unmatched: 12. This CDR3 region has 16 residues. CDR1 is SGHDN and CDR2 is FVKESK in the germline V gene.

This clone was detected a few times. The chain employs TRBV19 and TRBJ1-2; D is undetermined. This CDR3 comprises 15 residues. Per the germline V gene, CDR1 is LNHDA and CDR2 is SQIVND (reference sequence). Trimming pared 5 bases from V and 0 bases from J, leaving 13 bases between. CDR3 nucleotides: TGTGCCAGTAGTGTTGGAGGCCCATCTAACTATGGCTACACCTTC. It specifies CASSVGGPSNYGYTF. Using reference TRBV19 and TRBJ1-2 for the parts outside the CDR3, the full variable domain is DGGITQSPKYLFRKEGQNVTLSCEQNLNHDAMYWYRQDPGQGLRLIYYSQIVNDFQKGDIAEGYSVSREKKESFPLTVTSAQKNPTAFYLCASSVGGPSNYGYTFGSGTRLTVV.

Here the CDR3 DNA reads TGTGCCAGTAGGGCGGGACAGAACAATCAGCCCCAGCATTTT. This gives the protein CASRAGQNNQPQHF. The V and J genes are TRBV19 and TRBJ1-5; 7 bases fit TRBD1. CDR1 and CDR2 from the germline V gene are LNHDA and SQIVND (reference sequence). The J segment lost 3 bases and the V segment lost 6 bases, leaving 5 bases of the junction unmatched. The CDR3 is 14 amino acids.

The genes are TRBV5-1 and TRBJ2-7, with 12 bases matching TRBD2. J lost 4 bases, V lost 4 bases, and 6 bases had no gene match. The germline V gene has CDR1 SGHRS and CDR2 YFSETQ. The CDR3 length is 15 residues. CDR3 in amino acids: CASSPRLAGVYEQYF. The CDR3 coding sequence is TGCGCCAGCAGCCCAAGACTAGCGGGAGTATACGAGCAGTACTTC.

The J gene is TRBJ2-7, the V gene TRBV7-6; 9 positions match TRBD1. The germline CDR1 and CDR2 sequences are SGHVS and FNYEAQ. The CDR3 sequence is 14 residues long. The J segment lost 3 bases and the V segment lost 5 bases, leaving 5 bases of the junction unmatched. CDR3 residues: CASSPRQGGYEQYF. The CDR3 nucleotides are TGTGCCAGCAGCCCCAGACAGGGGGGCTACGAGCAGTACTTC.

The gene calls are TRBV28 and TRBJ1-2; the D gene is possibly TRBD1 (5 bases). Looked up from germline, CDR1 is MDHEN and CDR2 is SYDVKM. Trimming took off 6 bases at V and 5 bases at J, with 13 bases between the two ends. This CDR3 has 13 amino acids. Written as DNA, the CDR3 is TGTGCCAGCAGCGCTGGGGCAGCTTATGGCTACACCTTC. Its protein product is CASSAGAAYGYTF.

The chain links TRBV2 to TRBJ2-5, with D possibly TRBD1 on 5 matching bases. The V end lost 6 bases, the J end lost 3 bases, and 8 bases lay between the germline ends. Germline V CDR1 and CDR2: SNHLY, FYNNEI. CDR3 length: 12 amino acids. CDR3 loop: CASRPTEETQYF. CDR3 bases: TGTGCCAGCAGACCGACAGAAGAGACCCAGTACTTC.

The rearrangement joins TRBV19 to TRBJ2-3; D remains ambiguous. The CDR3 covers 15 residues. Germline loops: CDR1 LNHDA, CDR2 SQIVND (reference sequence). V lost 3 bases and J 0 bases, leaving 10 bases between the germline ends. CDR3 coding DNA: TGTGCCAGTAGTATGATCTTAGCCAGCACAGATACGCAGTATTTT. This sequence encodes CASSMILASTDTQYF.

The CDR3 spells CAISILSGGANNEQFF. In nucleotides, the CDR3 is TGTGCCATCAGTATACTTAGCGGGGGCGCCAACAATGAGCAGTTCTTC. The gene calls are TRBV10-3 and TRBJ2-1, with 9 nucleotides matching TRBD2. CDR3 length equals 16 residues. V lost 5 bases to trimming and J lost 5 bases; unmatched junction nucleotides: 10. Germline CDR1 ENHRY, CDR2 SYGVKD.

The rearrangement links TRBV4-1 to TRBJ2-5; a possible D gene is TRBD2 (5 bases). Germline loops: CDR1 MGHRA, CDR2 YSYEKL. V dropped 1 base and J dropped 10 bases, with 7 bases sitting between them. This CDR3 contains 11 residues. CDR3 protein: CASSQGEGQYF. The CDR3 DNA reads TGCGCCAGCAGCCAAGGAGAGGGCCAGTACTTC.

The rearrangement joins TRBV11-2 to TRBJ2-2; no definite D call. CDR1 and CDR2 (germline): SGHAT, FQNNGV. The CDR3 totals 15 residues. Trimming removed 0 bases from V and 5 bases from J, with 10 bases in between. The CDR3 DNA reads TGTGCCAGCAGCTTAGACCCCCGGAGAACCGGGGAGCTGTTTTTT. It translates to CASSLDPRRTGELFF.

The chain has TRBV14 and TRBJ2-7; 8 bases are a match to TRBD1. After removal of 2 bases from V and 2 bases from J, the junction contained 11 bases not matched to a gene. The CDR3 sequence is 17 residues long. Germline V gene sequence: CDR1 SGHDN, CDR2 FVKESK. The CDR3 DNA follows: TGTGCCAGCAGCCAAAAGGCAGGGGGCACTTTGACCTACGAGCAGTACTTC. Its translation: CASSQKAGGTLTYEQYF.

The chain carries TRBV6-1 and TRBJ2-7; tentatively, D is TRBD1 (6 bases). CDR3 length: 15 amino acids. V was cut by 6 bases and J by 3 bases, with 18 bases left in between. CDR1 MNHNS and CDR2 SASEGT come from the germline V gene. CDR3 nucleotide sequence: TGTGCCAGCAGAGACAGCAACCGGGACATCTACGAGCAGTACTTC. This translates into CASRDSNRDIYEQYF.

The rearrangement joins TRBV29-1 to TRBJ2-5, with D maybe TRBD2 (5 bases). Between the trimmed V and J ends, which lost 6 bases and 4 bases, there was a span of 15 bases. Looked up from germline, CDR1 is SQVTM and CDR2 is ANQGSEA. The CDR3 is 13 amino acids. In DNA, the CDR3 is TGCAGCGTCGTACGGGGAATCCGAGAGACCCAGTACTTC. Amino acids: CSVVRGIRETQYF.